This T cell receptor beta chain came from a study of T cells in localized non-small cell lung cancer (dated by TCRdb to 2020 to 2022). Some background on the complete study: The study examined T cell repertoires in hundreds of patients with early-stage NSCLC and compared tumors with uninvolved tumor-adjacent lungs. The cohort comprised around 250 treatment-naïve NSCLC patients with resected, localized lung tumors. Of the NSCLC patients, around 130 were male and about a hundred were female, and the mean age was approximately 66 years.

Beyond this particular receptor, the publication reports: A median of about 61 of the top 100 tumor clones turned up in the paired uninvolved adjacent lung, and around 27 of those clones also ranked among the top 100 of that same adjacent lung. Because multi-region sequencing of the tumors was not done, intratumor heterogeneity could not be ruled out. Longer overall survival was associated with higher blood T cell density, whereas shorter survival was associated with higher adjacent-lung clonality. The highest T cell clonality was observed in uninvolved tumor-adjacent lung, where clonality exceeded that of tumor, suggesting that antigenic responses were more focused in uninvolved tumor-adjacent lung. Since the design was exploratory, TCR variables were selected using unadjusted p-values with no false-discovery rate correction.

At diagnosis, tumor, uninvolved tumor-adjacent lung and peripheral blood were collected and then preserved as a mix of FFPE and fresh-frozen material. For TCR repertoire profiling, blood samples were analyzed as peripheral blood mononuclear cells. As regards this clone: Its antigen is unknown. One base away there is no much larger clone; base qualities are not given.

The immunoSEQ Assay was used to sequence TCR beta CDR3 regions from DNA. The authors' pipeline ran thus. To compute T cell density, TCR beta template counts were normalized to usable DNA, which was estimated by amplifying housekeeping genes. Richness was estimated with the preseqR package, extrapolating to 400,000 templates for PBMC samples and 120,000 templates for tissue samples. Clonality was defined as one minus Pielou's evenness. Tissue-enriched TCRs were identified through differential abundance testing performed on productive amino-acid clonotypes, with a minimum total count of 5 and an alpha of 0.1. The Jaccard Index and the Morisita Overlap Index were used to measure repertoire overlap between compartments. GLIPH clustered TCR beta CDR3s with public tetramer-defined viral CDR3s; viral motifs required at least three viral sequences plus V-gene enrichment. TCRdb limited this immuneACCESS table to in-frame rearrangements with V and J called. A share of clones is missing; checked studies link under half to unresolved V genes, and the rest is unexplained. V and J calls and clone size are those listed in that table; D and trimming were worked out from the DNA. Present in this sample are tens of thousands of clones, 91% of which were seen just once. About 20% of the sample goes to the ten largest clones.

The TCR sequence derives from a man aged 35 to 69 with stage I lung adenocarcinoma. The source material was peripheral blood, sampled before any cancer treatment.

Here is the DNA: TGTGCCAGCCTCACAGGGAGCTCCTACAATGAGCAGTTCTTC. It translates as CASLTGSSYNEQFF. This chain is built from TRBV6-1 and TRBJ2-1; the D gene is perhaps TRBD1, from 6 matching bases. The CDR1 and CDR2 encoded by the germline V gene are MNHNS and SASEGT. V sheds 8 bases and J sheds 0 bases, leaving 11 bases between their ends. There are 14 amino acids in the CDR3, from cysteine to phenylalanine inclusive. Only CDR3 DNA remains: 42 bases, in frame from the first base.